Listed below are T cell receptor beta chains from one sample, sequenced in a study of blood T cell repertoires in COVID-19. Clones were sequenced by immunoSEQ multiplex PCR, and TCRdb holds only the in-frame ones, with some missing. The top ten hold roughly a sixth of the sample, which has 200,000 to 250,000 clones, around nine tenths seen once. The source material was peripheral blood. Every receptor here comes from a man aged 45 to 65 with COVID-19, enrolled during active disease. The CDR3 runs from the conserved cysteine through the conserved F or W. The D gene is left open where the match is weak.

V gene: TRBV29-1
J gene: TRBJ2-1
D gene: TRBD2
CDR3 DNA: TGCAGCGTGGCCGGGACTAGCGGAACCAATGAGCAGTTCTTC
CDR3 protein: CSVAGTSGTNEQFF

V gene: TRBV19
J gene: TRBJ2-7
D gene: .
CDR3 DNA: TGTGCCAGTAGTATAGAAGCGCATAACTACGAGCAGTGCTTC
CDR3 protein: CASSIEAHNYEQCF

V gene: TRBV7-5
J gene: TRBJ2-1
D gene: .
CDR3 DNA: TGTGTCAGAAGCTTAGACCCTAGCGGGGGGCGCTACAATGAGCAGTTCTTC
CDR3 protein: CVRSLDPSGGRYNEQFF

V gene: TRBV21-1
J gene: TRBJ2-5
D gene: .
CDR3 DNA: TGTGCCAGCAGCAAACTAGCGGAAGAGACCCAGTACTTC
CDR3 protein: CASSKLAEETQYF

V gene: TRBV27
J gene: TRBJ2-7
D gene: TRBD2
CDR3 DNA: TGTGCCAGCAGTTTAATCCCACCTAGACTAGCCTCCTACGAGCAGTACTTC
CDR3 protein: CASSLIPPRLASYEQYF

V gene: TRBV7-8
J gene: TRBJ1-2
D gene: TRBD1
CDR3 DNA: TGTGCCAGCAGCTTAGACAGGGGCAACTATGGCTACACCTTC
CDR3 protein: CASSLDRGNYGYTF

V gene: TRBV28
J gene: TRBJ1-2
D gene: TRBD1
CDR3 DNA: TGTGCCAGCAGTTTAACCGGGCAGGGGGATTATGGCTACACCTTC
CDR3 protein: CASSLTGQGDYGYTF

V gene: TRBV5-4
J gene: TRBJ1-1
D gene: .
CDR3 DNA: TGTGCCAGCAGCACGCTGACAGATGTGAACACTGAAGCTTTCTTT
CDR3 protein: CASSTLTDVNTEAFF

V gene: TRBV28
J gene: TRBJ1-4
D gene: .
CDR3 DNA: TGTGCCAGCAGGAGACAGCCCAATGAAAAACTGTTTTTT
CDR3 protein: CASRRQPNEKLFF

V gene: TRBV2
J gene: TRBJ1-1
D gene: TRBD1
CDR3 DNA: TGTGCCAGCAGTTTAAACACAGGGGTAGACACTGAAGCTTTCTTT
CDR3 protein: CASSLNTGVDTEAFF

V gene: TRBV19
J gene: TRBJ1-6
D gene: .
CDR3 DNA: TGTGCCAGTAGCACACAGGGTCCGGATTCACCCCTCCACTTT
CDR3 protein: CASSTQGPDSPLHF

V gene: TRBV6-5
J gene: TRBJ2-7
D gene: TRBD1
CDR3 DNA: TGTGCCAGCAGCAGACAGGGAAGCTCCTACGAGCAGTACTTC
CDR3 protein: CASSRQGSSYEQYF

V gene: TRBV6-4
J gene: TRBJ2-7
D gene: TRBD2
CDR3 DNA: TGTGCCAGCAATGGACTAGCGGGAGATTGTTCCTACGAGCAGTACTTC
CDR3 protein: CASNGLAGDCSYEQYF

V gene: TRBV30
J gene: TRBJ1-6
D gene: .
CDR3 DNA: TGTGCCTGGAGTGCAGGGGCGGTGTATAATTCACCCCTCCACTTT
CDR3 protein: CAWSAGAVYNSPLHF

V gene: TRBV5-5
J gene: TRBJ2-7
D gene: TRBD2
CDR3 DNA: TGTGCCAGCAGCTTAGCGGGAGGTGGTCACGAGCAGTACTTC
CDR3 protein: CASSLAGGGHEQYF

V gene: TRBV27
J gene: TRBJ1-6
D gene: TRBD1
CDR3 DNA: TGTGCCAGCAGTTTTACCGTACTCTCCGGGACAGAGAATTCACCCCTCCACTTT
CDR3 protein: CASSFTVLSGTENSPLHF

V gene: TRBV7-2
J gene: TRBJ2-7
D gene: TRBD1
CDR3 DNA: TGTGCCAGCAGCACTAGTGTGGGACAGGGGTACGAGCAGTACTTC
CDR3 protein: CASSTSVGQGYEQYF